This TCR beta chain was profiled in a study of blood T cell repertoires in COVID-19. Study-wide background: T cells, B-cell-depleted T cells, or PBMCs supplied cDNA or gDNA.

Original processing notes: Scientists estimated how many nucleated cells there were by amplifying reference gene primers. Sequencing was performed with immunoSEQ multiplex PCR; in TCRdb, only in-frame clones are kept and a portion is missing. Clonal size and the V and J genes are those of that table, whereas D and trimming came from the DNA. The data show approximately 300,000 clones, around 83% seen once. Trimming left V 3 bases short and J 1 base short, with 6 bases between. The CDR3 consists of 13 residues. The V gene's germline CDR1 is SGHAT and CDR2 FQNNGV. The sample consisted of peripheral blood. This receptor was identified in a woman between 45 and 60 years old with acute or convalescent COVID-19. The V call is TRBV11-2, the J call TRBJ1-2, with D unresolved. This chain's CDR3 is CASSFNGNYGYTF. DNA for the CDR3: TGTGCCAGCAGCTTCAACGGTAACTATGGCTACACCTTC.